Following are 16 T cell receptor beta chains from one sample sequenced in a study of cytomegalovirus exposure and HLA in healthy donors. PCR involved 60 Vbeta and 13 Jbeta primers. Clones were sequenced by immunoSEQ multiplex PCR, and TCRdb holds only the in-frame ones, with some missing. The sample lists approximately 160,000 clones, around 68% occurring once. The material sequenced was PBMCs. All receptors come from a man aged 50 or older in good health and CMV-seronegative.

This clone was detected only a few times. The gene calls are TRBV6-4 and TRBJ1-2, with 10 bases fitting TRBD1. The CDR3 sequence is 17 residues long. J gave up 6 bases and V 0 bases, and 10 bases lay outside the gene matches. From germline, CDR1 is MRHNA and CDR2 SNTAGT. The CDR3 DNA sequence: TGTGCCAGCAGTGACTCACCTAACCGGGACAGGGGTAATGGCTACACCTTC. Translation gives CASSDSPNRDRGNGYTF.

This chain uses TRBV7-9 with TRBJ2-7; perhaps TRBD1 as D (5 bases). V lost 7 bases and J lost 4, with 17 bases in between. Per the germline V gene, CDR1 is SEHNR and CDR2 is FQNEAQ (reference sequence). This CDR3 spans 14 amino acids. The CDR3 nucleotides are TGTGCCAGCATACCTTTGGGTACAGGTTACGAGCAGTACTTC. Amino acid sequence: CASIPLGTGYEQYF.

V gene TRBV19 combines with J gene TRBJ2-5; 10 nucleotides line up with TRBD1. Germline-derived CDR1 and CDR2 are LNHDA and SQIVND (reference sequence). There are 14 residues in the CDR3. V lost 10 bases to trimming and J lost 4 bases; unmatched junction nucleotides: 9. The CDR3 DNA reads TGTGCCACCATGGGACAGGGGAAACGAGAGACCCAGTACTTC. Encoded protein: CATMGQGKRETQYF. The full variable domain, rest sourced from reference TRBV19 and TRBJ2-5, is DGGITQSPKYLFRKEGQNVTLSCEQNLNHDAMYWYRQDPGQGLRLIYYSQIVNDFQKGDIAEGYSVSREKKESFPLTVTSAQKNPTAFYLCATMGQGKRETQYFGPGTRLLVL.

The V call is TRBV6-6, the J call TRBJ1-2, with D hard to call. Per the germline V gene, CDR1 is MNHNY and CDR2 is SVGAGI (reference sequence). The CDR3 contains 13 residues. Trimming stripped 2 bases from V and 2 bases from J, with 6 bases between. CDR3 bases: TGTGCCAGCAGTTACGAGGGCAACTATGGCTACACCTTC. Translated: CASSYEGNYGYTF.

The chain recombines TRBV5-1 with TRBJ1-2; D remains unclear. V lost 3 bases, J lost 8 bases, and 8 bases lay in between. Germline loops: CDR1 SGHRS, CDR2 YFSETQ. The CDR3 is 11 amino acids. This CDR3 reads CASSSQAGYTF. The CDR3 region has the DNA TGCGCCAGCAGCTCCCAGGCCGGCTACACCTTC.

The V gene is TRBV6-6, the J gene TRBJ1-5; TRBD1 matches at 7 bases. This CDR3 has 16 residues. Germline V gives CDR1 MNHNY, CDR2 SVGAGI (reference sequence). Trimming at V came to 0 bases and at J to 4 bases, leaving 6 bases not matched to a gene. DNA of the CDR3: TGTGCCAGCAGTTACTCGACGGACAGGAAGAATCAGCCCCAGCATTTT. It encodes CASSYSTDRKNQPQHF.

The chain is built from TRBV25-1 and TRBJ1-3; perhaps TRBD1 as D (5 bases). Germline-derived CDR1 and CDR2 are MGHDK and SYGVNS. The ends were cut back, 8 bases at V and 0 bases at J, with 14 bases in the middle. CDR3 size: 15 residues. CDR3 sequence (DNA): TGTGCCAGCGGACGGGGGAGGCCCTCTGGAAACACCATATATTTT. This encodes CASGRGRPSGNTIYF.

Regarding this clone: The junction departs from the called germline gene at one end, perhaps through a read error. V gene TRBV5-4 combines with J gene TRBJ2-7; 10 bases map to TRBD1. The CDR3 runs 13 residues. Germline V gene data show CDR1 as SGHNT and CDR2 as YYREEE (reference sequence). Here the CDR3 DNA reads TGTGCCAGCAGCTTGGCCGGGACAGGGGAGTTTAACTTC. This gives the protein CASSLAGTGEFNF.

The chain uses TRBV4-3 and TRBJ2-3; D not certain. The CDR3 is 15 residues long. V lost 1 base and J lost 0, with 8 bases in between. The germline CDR1 and CDR2 sequences are LGHNA and YSLEER. The CDR3 reads CASSQGRASTDTQYF. DNA for the CDR3: TGCGCCAGCAGCCAAGGTAGAGCTAGCACAGATACGCAGTATTTT.

In its sample, this clone was seen once. This chain uses TRBV7-9 with TRBJ2-4, with D unclear. CDR3 size: 16 residues. Germline CDR1 is SEHNR and CDR2 is FQNEAQ (reference sequence). Trimming shortened V by 5 bases and J by 0 bases, and 14 bases separated the two germline ends. The CDR3 loop is CASSVYAKLAKNIQYF. CDR3 sequence (DNA): TGTGCCAGCAGCGTGTACGCAAAGCTAGCCAAAAACATTCAGTACTTC.

This clone occurred once. The chain has TRBV6-6 and TRBJ1-1; D is possibly TRBD1 (5 bases). CDR1 and CDR2 (germline): MNHNY, SVGAGI (reference sequence). The CDR3 runs 15 residues. V dropped 2 bases and J dropped 6 bases, with 16 bases sitting between them. The CDR3 nucleotides read TGTGCCAGCAGTTACCCGGGAGGGGATGGCGCTGAAGCTTTCTTT. Protein: CASSYPGGDGAEAFF.

V and J are TRBV5-5 and TRBJ2-5, with D possibly TRBD1 on 6 matching bases. This CDR3 contains 14 residues. V lost 4 bases, J lost 5 bases, and 15 bases lay in between. Germline CDR1 and CDR2: SGHKS and YYEKEE (reference sequence). The CDR3 is CASSPGQSWETQYF. CDR3 bases: TGTGCCAGCAGCCCCGGACAGAGCTGGGAGACCCAGTACTTC.

The chain combines TRBV9 with TRBJ1-1; D is undetermined. CDR1 SGDLS and CDR2 YYNGEE come from the germline V gene. This CDR3 region has 14 residues. V was cut by 0 bases and J by 1 base, with 7 bases left in between. CDR3 in DNA: TGTGCCAGCAGCGTAGGTAGCTCGAACACTGAAGCTTTCTTT. Translating gives CASSVGSSNTEAFF.

The chain combines TRBV2 with TRBJ1-1, with TRBD1 as a possible D gene (5 bases). The CDR3 has 12 amino acids. Deletions cut 6 bases from V and 6 bases from J, with 11 bases between. Germline loops: CDR1 SNHLY, CDR2 FYNNEI. CDR3 sequence reads: CASRSDSPEAFF. CDR3 in DNA: TGTGCCAGCAGATCAGACAGCCCTGAAGCTTTCTTT. Together with reference TRBV2 and TRBJ1-1, the CDR3 gives the full variable domain: EPEVTQTPSHQVTQMGQEVILRCVPISNHLYFYWYRQILGQKVEFLVSFYNNEISEKSEIFDDQFSVERPDGSNFTLKIRSTKLEDSAMYFCASRSDSPEAFFGQGTRLTVV.

This clone was seen a handful of times. The rearrangement uses TRBV5-6 and TRBJ1-4, with TRBD1 identical over 7 bases. CDR1 is SGHDT, CDR2 YYEEEE, per germline. The CDR3 runs to 15 residues. The trim removed 4 bases at V and 4 bases at J, leaving 7 bases unmatched. The chain's CDR3 is CASSRRQGVNEKLFF. Written as DNA, the CDR3 is TGTGCCAGCAGCCGGAGACAGGGAGTTAATGAAAAACTGTTTTTT.

This chain connects TRBV7-2 to TRBJ2-7; D gene uncertain. The CDR3 has 12 amino acids. Looked up from germline, CDR1 is SGHTA and CDR2 is FQGNSA. V lost 5 bases, J lost 3 bases, and 8 bases lay in between. DNA of the CDR3: TGTGCCAGCAGCACCCACAGCTACGAGCAGTACTTC. Encoded protein: CASSTHSYEQYF.